Sequencing of this T cell receptor (beta chain) was carried out in a study of T cells expressing NK-cell markers (dated by TCRdb to about 2020). About the study as a whole: Under ten donors provided sorted CD3+CD56+NKG2C+, CD3+CD56+NKG2C- and CD3+CD56-NKG2C+ T-cell subsets, whose TCR beta-chain repertoires were profiled. Seven of the eight sequenced donors were HCMV-seropositive and one was HCMV-seronegative. Sequencing of the libraries produced 2 x 150 bp reads on Illumina HiSeq 2000/2500, MiSeq or NextSeq. The study sequenced eight donors, all healthy volunteers chosen at random: three men and five women. Study-wide conclusions, independent of this receptor: In six donors, the dominant CD3+CD56+NKG2C+ clonotypes were found to rank among the top 10 CD8+ clonotypes and to make up about 1.0-8% of CD8+ T cells. Whether the expanded NKG2C-expressing T cell clones were specific for HCMV antigens was left unclear. Those dominant clonotypes were again the most abundant among CD3+CD56-NKG2C+ cells in several donors, at roughly 25-60.1%.

The CDR3 measures 14 amino acids from cysteine to phenylalanine. This entry has no DNA. HCMV-specific IgG was detected in serum with a commercial ELISA kit to determine HCMV serostatus. Peripheral blood mononuclear cells were isolated from blood by Ficoll density gradient centrifugation. This sample was sequenced with an Illumina HiSeq 2000. The TCR beta cDNA libraries were made using 5'RACE template switching, a step that added both a universal primer site and unique molecular identifiers. cDNA synthesis was primed from the TCR beta constant segment, followed by two successive PCR amplification steps. The paper's processing steps were these. Reads were demultiplexed and grouped by UMI with MIGEC, and clonotypes were assembled and quantified with MiTCR. To exclude erroneous sequences, any TCR cDNA sequence not supported by at least two reads was discarded. The tcR package was used for downstream repertoire analysis, with clonotypes matched between fractions based on CDR3 nucleotide sequence plus V segment. VDJmatch was used to annotate antigen specificity against VDJdb, with one amino acid substitution in CDR3 permitted. Each entry corresponds to one CDR3 protein sequence from reads that TCRdb reprocessed, and DNA is not given. The V and J calls were not made by the authors but by TCRdb's processing. The table for this sample shows 250,000 to 300,000 distinct CDR3 sequences. 4.2% of the sample is taken by the ten largest.

As for this clonotype: Which antigen it targets is not known.

This receptor was taken from a woman aged 18 to 75 in good health. The material sequenced was blood T cells: a sorted CD56 or NKG2C T cell subset, CD4+ or CD8+ T cells, or bulk PBMC T cells (not recorded which). The chain is assembled from TRBV12-3 or TRBV12-4 and TRBJ1-2; TCRdb returns TRBD1, unconfirmable since there is no DNA. The CDR3 sequence is CASSLADRSHGYTF.